The rows below give T cell receptor beta chains drawn from one sample of a study of blood T cell repertoires in COVID-19. The assay was immunoSEQ multiplex PCR, and TCRdb's table has in-frame clones only and misses some. The table includes about 200,000 clones, approximately 90% detected once. Sequenced sample: peripheral blood. These receptors were taken from a man between 60 and 75 years old with active or convalescent COVID-19. Both conserved end residues are part of each CDR3. The D gene is left open where the match is weak. The listing skips clone size in some rows; elsewhere it reads once, few, many or a size class.

d_call,j_call,v_call,clone_size,cdr3_aa,cdr3_nt
-,TRBJ2-7,TRBV5-6,-,CASRTKSSSYEQYF,TGTGCCAGCAGAACCAAATCGAGCTCCTACGAGCAGTACTTC
-,TRBJ1-3,TRBV4-1,-,CASSRDTAGNTIYF,TGCGCCAGCAGCCGGGACACCGCTGGAAACACCATATATTTT
-,TRBJ1-1,TRBV4-1,-,CASSHNRETEAFF,TGCGCCAGCAGCCATAACAGAGAGACTGAAGCTTTCTTT
TRBD1,TRBJ1-1,TRBV7-3,-,CASSLGTGYTEAFF,TGTGCCAGCAGCCTCGGGACAGGGTATACTGAAGCTTTCTTT
-,TRBJ1-1,TRBV3-1/TRBV3-2,once,CASSRTPMNTEAFF,TGTGCCAGCAGCCGGACACCTATGAACACTGAAGCTTTCTTT
-,TRBJ1-1,TRBV19,once,CASSFGGGGTEAFF,TGTGCCAGTAGTTTCGGGGGAGGTGGCACTGAAGCTTTCTTT
-,TRBJ2-2,TRBV2,-,CASVLHGTMNTGELFF,TGTGCCAGCGTACTCCACGGGACAATGAACACCGGGGAGCTGTTTTTT
-,TRBJ2-5,TRBV5-5,once,CASTMEEDRETQYF,TGTGCCAGCACTATGGAGGAAGACCGGGAGACCCAGTACTTC
-,TRBJ2-3,TRBV24-1,-,CATSQTGLGTDTQYF,TGTGCCACCAGTCAGACCGGCCTCGGGACAGATACGCAGTATTTT
-,TRBJ1-2,TRBV11-2,-,CASSLSGSNYGYTF,TGTGCCAGCAGCTTAAGCGGATCTAACTATGGCTACACCTTC
-,TRBJ2-7,TRBV30,once,CAWSPGLGDEQYF,TGTGCCTGGAGTCCCGGACTCGGGGACGAGCAGTACTTC
-,TRBJ1-1,TRBV6-5,-,CASSYGSISDTEAFF,TGTGCCAGCAGTTACGGGAGCATATCAGACACTGAAGCTTTCTTT
-,TRBJ1-2,TRBV21-1,-,CASSKRTGEHYGYTF,TGTGCCAGCAGCAAAAGGACAGGGGAACACTATGGCTACACCTTC
TRBD1,TRBJ2-1,TRBV4-2,-,CASSRDRGSYNEQFF,TGTGCCAGCAGCCGGGACAGGGGCTCCTACAATGAGCAGTTCTTC
-,TRBJ2-5,TRBV2,-,CASYGGIRGETQYF,TGTGCCAGCTACGGAGGGATCCGAGGAGAGACCCAGTACTTC
-,TRBJ1-1,TRBV7-9,-,CASSSAGTEAFF,TGTGCCAGCAGCTCTGCGGGAACTGAAGCTTTCTTT
-,TRBJ1-2,TRBV9,-,CASSVGAARDYGYTF,TGTGCCAGCAGCGTTGGAGCCGCCAGGGACTATGGCTACACCTTC
-,TRBJ2-3,TRBV25-1,-,CATRGAGVDTQYF,TGTGCCACCCGAGGAGCAGGGGTGGATACGCAGTATTTT
TRBD1,TRBJ1-6,TRBV2,-,CASTRTGPLHF,TGTGCCAGCACTCGGACAGGGCCCCTCCACTTT
-,TRBJ1-2,TRBV9,-,CASSRDIAYGYTF,TGTGCCAGCAGCCGGGACATAGCCTACGGCTACACCTTC
-,TRBJ1-6,TRBV2,-,CASSSGRHRESLHF,TGTGCCAGCAGTTCTGGGAGACACAGGGAGTCCCTCCACTTT
-,TRBJ1-1,TRBV25-1,once,CASSERRGSEAFF,TGTGCCAGCAGTGAGAGAAGGGGATCTGAAGCTTTCTTT
TRBD1,TRBJ2-4,TRBV19,-,CASKGQESKNIQYF,TGTGCCAGTAAAGGACAGGAGTCCAAAAACATTCAGTACTTC
TRBD2,TRBJ2-1,TRBV2,once,CASSRGEYNEQFF,TGTGCCAGCAGCCGGGGGGAATACAATGAGCAGTTCTTC
TRBD1,TRBJ1-2,TRBV15,many,CATSRRGAGTGTGYTF,TGTGCCACCAGCAGAAGGGGTGCCGGGACAGGGACTGGCTACACCTTC
TRBD1,TRBJ2-3,TRBV3-1/TRBV3-2,-,CASGTGTDTQYF,TGTGCCAGCGGGACAGGCACAGATACGCAGTATTTT
-,TRBJ2-7,TRBV7-3,-,CASSLMGASYEQYF,TGTGCCAGCAGCTTAATGGGGGCCTCCTACGAGCAGTACTTC
TRBD2,TRBJ2-1,TRBV3-1/TRBV3-2,-,CASSPSSGGDYEQFF,TGTGCCAGCAGCCCGAGTAGCGGGGGGGATTATGAGCAGTTCTTC
TRBD1,TRBJ1-5,TRBV5-6,-,CASSLFEDRGLQPQHF,TGTGCCAGCAGCTTGTTCGAAGACAGGGGGTTACAGCCCCAGCATTTT
-,TRBJ1-2,TRBV6-1,-,CASCERDGWGYTF,TGTGCCAGCTGTGAGAGGGATGGCTGGGGCTACACCTTC
TRBD1,TRBJ1-2,TRBV5-4,-,CASTAGTEIYGYTF,TGTGCCAGCACAGCCGGGACAGAGATCTATGGCTACACCTTC
TRBD1,TRBJ1-5,TRBV6-6,-,CASSPSGQGQRQPQHF,TGTGCCAGCAGCCCTTCAGGACAGGGTCAACGTCAGCCCCAGCATTTT
-,TRBJ1-6,TRBV4-1,once,CASSQAASGVHNDNSPLHF,TGCGCCAGCAGCCAAGCCGCGTCAGGGGTCCATAATGATAATTCACCCCTCCACTTT
TRBD1,TRBJ2-1,TRBV5-1,-,CASSSGQGYGNEQFF,TGCGCCAGCAGCTCGGGACAGGGGTATGGAAATGAGCAGTTCTTC
TRBD1,TRBJ1-2,TRBV19,once,CASSIVGTARINYGYTF,TGTGCCAGTAGTATAGTAGGGACAGCCCGGATTAACTATGGCTACACCTTC
TRBD1,TRBJ1-2,TRBV6-5,-,CASSYSRQGPHYGYTF,TGTGCCAGCAGTTACTCCCGACAGGGGCCGCACTATGGCTACACCTTC
TRBD2,TRBJ2-3,TRBV2,-,CASSERVLAGGGQYF,TGTGCCAGCAGTGAGAGGGTTTTAGCGGGGGGAGGGCAGTATTTT
TRBD2,TRBJ2-5,TRBV18,-,CASSRLAGGQETQYF,TGTGCCAGCTCCCGACTAGCGGGGGGGCAAGAGACCCAGTACTTC
TRBD1,TRBJ1-6,TRBV6-5,-,CASSQQGKNSPLHF,TGTGCCAGCAGCCAACAGGGGAAGAATTCACCCCTCCACTTT
-,TRBJ1-2,TRBV30,-,CAWSIGEGGYTF,TGTGCCTGGAGTATCGGGGAAGGTGGCTACACCTTC
-,TRBJ1-3,TRBV14,-,CASSPLSVTGGNTIYF,TGTGCCAGCAGCCCACTCTCCGTAACTGGTGGAAACACCATATATTTT
TRBD1,TRBJ1-3,TRBV18,once,CASSLGTGSSGNTIYF,TGTGCCAGCTCACTGGGGACAGGAAGCTCTGGAAACACCATATATTTT
TRBD1,TRBJ1-6,TRBV28,-,CASSPRTGGNSPLHF,TGTGCCAGCAGTCCCCGGACAGGGGGAAATTCACCCCTCCACTTT
TRBD2,TRBJ2-5,TRBV9,-,CASSVGRTSGGAYQETQYF,TGTGCCAGCAGCGTAGGTAGAACTAGCGGGGGAGCGTACCAAGAGACCCAGTACTTC
-,TRBJ2-1,TRBV5-1,-,CASSLVAGTYNEQFF,TGCGCCAGCAGCTTGGTTGCAGGAACCTACAATGAGCAGTTCTTC
-,TRBJ1-5,TRBV19,-,CASNLGQNSNQPQHF,TGTGCCAGTAACCTGGGACAAAATAGCAATCAGCCCCAGCATTTT
TRBD1,TRBJ1-2,TRBV3-1/TRBV3-2,few,CASSLGTGANYGYTF,TGTGCCAGCAGCCTCGGGACAGGGGCTAACTATGGCTACACCTTC
-,TRBJ1-3,TRBV5-1,-,CASSLEGLLGTGNTIYF,TGCGCCAGCAGCTTGGAGGGACTCCTAGGCACTGGAAACACCATATATTTT
-,TRBJ2-5,TRBV7-6,-,CASSRPGSPTRETQYF,TGTGCCAGCAGCCGCCCAGGGTCCCCCACCCGGGAGACCCAGTACTTC
TRBD2,TRBJ2-1,TRBV7-3,-,CASSLGSGGAGEQFF,TGTGCCAGCAGCTTAGGAAGCGGGGGGGCAGGAGAGCAGTTCTTC
TRBD1,TRBJ2-7,TRBV2,-,CASALNRRTGAFYEQYF,TGTGCCAGCGCTCTGAACCGACGAACAGGGGCTTTTTACGAGCAGTACTTC
-,TRBJ2-7,TRBV2,-,CASRTGFSYEQYF,TGTGCCAGCAGGACAGGATTCTCCTACGAGCAGTACTTC
-,TRBJ1-6,TRBV5-1,-,CASSLGDPRGNSPLHF,TGCGCCAGCAGCTTGGGGGACCCAAGGGGGAATTCACCCCTCCACTTT